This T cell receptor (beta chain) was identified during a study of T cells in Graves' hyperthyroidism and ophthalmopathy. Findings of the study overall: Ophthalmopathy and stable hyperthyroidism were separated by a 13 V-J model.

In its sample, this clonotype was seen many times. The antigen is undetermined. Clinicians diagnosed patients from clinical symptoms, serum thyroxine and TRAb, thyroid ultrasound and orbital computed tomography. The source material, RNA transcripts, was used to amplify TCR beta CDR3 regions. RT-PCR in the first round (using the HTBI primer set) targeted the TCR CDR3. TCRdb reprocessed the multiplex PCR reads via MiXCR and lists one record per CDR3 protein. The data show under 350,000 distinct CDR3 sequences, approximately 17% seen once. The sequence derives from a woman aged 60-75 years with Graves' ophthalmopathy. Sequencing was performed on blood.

The CDR3, as DNA: TGTGCCAGCAGAACGGGGAAGACGGGGGAAAAACTGTTTTTT. Residues: CASRTGKTGEKLFF. This chain joins TRBV2 and TRBJ1-4; D gene uncertain. This CDR3 contains 14 residues. V was pared by 6 bases and J by 8 bases, with 16 bases between. The germline V gene encodes CDR1 SNHLY and CDR2 FYNNEI.